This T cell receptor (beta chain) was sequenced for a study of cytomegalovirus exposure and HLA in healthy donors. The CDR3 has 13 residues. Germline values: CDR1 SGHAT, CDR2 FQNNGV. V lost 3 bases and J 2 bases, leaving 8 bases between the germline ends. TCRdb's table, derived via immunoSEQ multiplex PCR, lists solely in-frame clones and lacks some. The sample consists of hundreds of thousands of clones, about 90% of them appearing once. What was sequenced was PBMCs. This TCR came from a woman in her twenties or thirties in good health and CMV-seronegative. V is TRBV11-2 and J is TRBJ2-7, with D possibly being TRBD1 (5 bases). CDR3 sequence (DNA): TGTGCCAGCAGCTTCGACAGAACCTACGAGCAGTACTTC. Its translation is CASSFDRTYEQYF.